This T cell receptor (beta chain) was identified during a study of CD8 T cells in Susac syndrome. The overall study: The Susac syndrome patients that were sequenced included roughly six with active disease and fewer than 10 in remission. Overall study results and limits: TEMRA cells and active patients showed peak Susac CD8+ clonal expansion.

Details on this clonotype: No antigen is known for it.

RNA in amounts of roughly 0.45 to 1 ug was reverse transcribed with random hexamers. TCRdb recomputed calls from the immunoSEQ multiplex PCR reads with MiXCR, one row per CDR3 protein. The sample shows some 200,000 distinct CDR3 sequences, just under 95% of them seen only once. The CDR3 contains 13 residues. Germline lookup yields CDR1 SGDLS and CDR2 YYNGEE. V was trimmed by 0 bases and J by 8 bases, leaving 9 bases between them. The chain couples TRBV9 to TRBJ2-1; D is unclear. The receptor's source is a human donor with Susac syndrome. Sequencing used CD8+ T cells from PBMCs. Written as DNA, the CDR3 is TGTGCCAGCAGCGTAGAGGGCATCTATGAGCAGTTCTTC. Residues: CASSVEGIYEQFF.